The present T cell receptor beta chain was sequenced within a study of blood T cell repertoires in COVID-19. In the study overall: Acute-phase and convalescent COVID-19 samples originated in the United States, Italy and Spain.

V lost 3 bases, J lost 6 bases, and 9 bases lay in between. The CDR3 totals 14 residues. Germline V gene sequence: CDR1 LNHDA, CDR2 SQIVND (reference sequence). Per the authors' pipeline: Quantification of nucleated cells was approximated via reference gene primer amplification. Sequencing used immunoSEQ multiplex PCR; TCRdb keeps in-frame clones, though not all of them. For V, J and clone size, that table is used; D and trimming come from the DNA. The sample lists around 310,000 clones, roughly 89% seen once, with roughly 10% in the top ten. Those enrolled, adults aged roughly 18 to 95 years, came from under 25 US areas. Cohort assignment relied on participant-reported clinical history.

Sequencing was carried out using PBMCs or T cells enriched from blood (not recorded which). The chain joins TRBV19 to TRBJ1-6; no reliable D call. The receptor was isolated from a woman in her 30s who had recovered from COVID-19. CDR3 amino acids: CASSMLAVNSPLHF. CDR3 DNA: TGTGCCAGTAGTATGTTGGCAGTTAATTCACCCCTCCACTTT.